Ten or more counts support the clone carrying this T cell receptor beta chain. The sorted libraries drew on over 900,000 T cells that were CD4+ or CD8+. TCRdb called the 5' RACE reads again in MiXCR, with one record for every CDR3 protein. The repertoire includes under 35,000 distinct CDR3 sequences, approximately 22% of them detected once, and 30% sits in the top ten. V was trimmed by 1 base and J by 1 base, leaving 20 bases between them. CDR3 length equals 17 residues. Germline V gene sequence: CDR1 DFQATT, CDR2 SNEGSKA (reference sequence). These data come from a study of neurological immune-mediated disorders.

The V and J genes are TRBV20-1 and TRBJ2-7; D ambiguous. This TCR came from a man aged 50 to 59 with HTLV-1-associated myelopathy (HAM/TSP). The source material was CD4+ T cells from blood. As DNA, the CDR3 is TGCAGTGCTAGAGCCAACAACTCTCACACACGTTCCTACGAGCAGTACTTC. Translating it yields CSARANNSHTRSYEQYF.